This T cell receptor beta chain was sequenced in a study of blood T cell repertoires in COVID-19. On the study more broadly: COVID-19 samples collected from the United States, Italy and Spain covered acute and convalescent phases. PBMCs, B-cell-depleted T cells, or T cells provided the cDNA or gDNA that made up the material.

The ends were cut back, 4 bases at V and 1 base at J, with 9 bases in the middle. The CDR3 consists of 14 residues. In germline, CDR1 is SGHDT, CDR2 YYEEEE. As originally analysed: Reference gene primer amplification in the assay estimated nucleated cell counts. Using immunoSEQ multiplex PCR, the repertoire was profiled, and TCRdb retains in-frame clones only, with some absent. D and trimming come from the DNA, and the V and J calls and clone size come from that table. In the table there are tens of thousands of clones, 82% of which are singletons. The receptor's source is a man older than 75 with active COVID-19. The chain carries TRBV5-6 and TRBJ2-4; D is ambiguous. The source material was peripheral blood. DNA for the CDR3: TGTGCCAGCAGCCCGGAGAGGGCCAAAAACATTCAGTACTTC. It yields the protein CASSPERAKNIQYF.